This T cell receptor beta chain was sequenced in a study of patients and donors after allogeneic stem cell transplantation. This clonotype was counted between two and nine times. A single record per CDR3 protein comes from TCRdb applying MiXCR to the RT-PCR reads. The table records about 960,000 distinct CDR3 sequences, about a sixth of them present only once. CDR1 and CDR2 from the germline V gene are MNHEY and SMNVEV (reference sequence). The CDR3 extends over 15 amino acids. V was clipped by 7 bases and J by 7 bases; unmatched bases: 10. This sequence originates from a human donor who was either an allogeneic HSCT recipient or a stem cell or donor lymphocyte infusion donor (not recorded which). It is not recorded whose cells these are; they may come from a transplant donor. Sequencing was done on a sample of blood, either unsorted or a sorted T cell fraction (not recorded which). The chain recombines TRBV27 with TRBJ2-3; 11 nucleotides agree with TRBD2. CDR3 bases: TGTGCCAGCACCATAGCGGGGGGGCAGCCAAATACGCAGTATTTT. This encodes CASTIAGGQPNTQYF.